This T cell receptor (beta chain) appears in the sequencing data of a study of blood T cell repertoires in COVID-19. Study-wide background: COVID-19 samples collected from the United States, Italy and Spain covered acute and convalescent phases. Sample material is recorded as cDNA or gDNA derived from T cells, B-cell-depleted T cells, or PBMCs.

As originally analysed: The authors estimated nucleated cell counts from reference gene primer amplification. TCRdb keeps only in-frame clones here, not all; method: immunoSEQ multiplex PCR. Clonal size and the V and J genes are those of that table, whereas D and trimming came from the DNA. The profile shows approximately 13,000 clones, 65% to 80% of them singletons. V trimming: 2 bases; J trimming: 0 bases; junction bases outside the gene matches: 6. Looked up from germline, CDR1 is MNHEY and CDR2 is SMNVEV (reference sequence). There are 17 residues in the CDR3. The sequence derives from a boy younger than 10 with active or convalescent COVID-19. Material for sequencing was peripheral blood. This chain links TRBV27 with TRBJ2-2; 7 nucleotides line up with TRBD2. The chain's CDR3 is CASSLKWAGANTGELFF. CDR3 nucleotides: TGTGCCAGCAGTTTAAAGTGGGCGGGAGCGAACACCGGGGAGCTGTTTTTT.